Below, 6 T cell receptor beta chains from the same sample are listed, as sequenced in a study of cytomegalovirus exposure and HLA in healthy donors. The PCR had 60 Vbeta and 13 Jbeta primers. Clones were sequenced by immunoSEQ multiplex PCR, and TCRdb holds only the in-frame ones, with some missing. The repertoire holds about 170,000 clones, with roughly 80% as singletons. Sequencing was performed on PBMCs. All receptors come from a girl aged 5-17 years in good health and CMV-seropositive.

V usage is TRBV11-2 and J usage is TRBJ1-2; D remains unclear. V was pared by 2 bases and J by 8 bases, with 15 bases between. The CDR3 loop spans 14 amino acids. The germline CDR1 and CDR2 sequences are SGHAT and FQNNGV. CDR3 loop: CASSLRGDRIGYTF. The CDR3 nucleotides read TGTGCCAGCAGCTTAAGAGGAGATCGGATCGGCTACACCTTC.

CDR3 region: CASSLVRLAGAGELFF. Here the CDR3 DNA reads TGTGCCAGCAGTTTAGTACGTCTAGCGGGAGCCGGGGAGCTGTTTTTT. The chain recombines TRBV27 with TRBJ2-2; 10 bases are shared with TRBD2. CDR1 is MNHEY, CDR2 SMNVEV, per germline (reference sequence). With 2 bases clipped from V and 6 bases from J, the junction kept 6 bases outside the gene matches. The CDR3 length is 16 residues.

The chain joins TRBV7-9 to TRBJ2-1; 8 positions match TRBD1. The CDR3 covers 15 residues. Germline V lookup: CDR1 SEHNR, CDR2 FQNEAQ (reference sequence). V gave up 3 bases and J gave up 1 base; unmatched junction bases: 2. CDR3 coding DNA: TGTGCCAGCAGCTTCGACAGGGGTTCCTACAATGAGCAGTTCTTC. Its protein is CASSFDRGSYNEQFF.

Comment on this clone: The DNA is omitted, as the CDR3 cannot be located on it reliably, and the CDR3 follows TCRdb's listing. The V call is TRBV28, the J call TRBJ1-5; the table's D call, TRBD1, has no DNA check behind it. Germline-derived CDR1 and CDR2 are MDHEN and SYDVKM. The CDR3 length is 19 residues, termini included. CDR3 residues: CASSPRDRVFWRRIQPQHF.

The CDR3 sequence: CAWSLGYNEQFF. CDR3 in DNA: TGTGCCTGGAGTCTAGGCTACAATGAGCAGTTCTTC. The chain has TRBV30 and TRBJ2-1; D is unresolved. Trimming removed 2 bases at V and 3 bases at J, with 5 bases between. CDR3 length: 12 residues. Germline V gene sequence: CDR1 GTSNPN, CDR2 SVGIG (reference sequence). Variable domain in full (rest from reference TRBV30 and TRBJ2-1): SQTIHQWPATLVQPVGSPLSLECTVEGTSNPNLYWYRQAAGRGLQLLFYSVGIGQISSEVPQNLSASRPQDRQFILSSKKLLLSDSGFYLCAWSLGYNEQFFGPGTRLTVL.

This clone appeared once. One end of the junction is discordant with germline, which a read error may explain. CDR3 sequence (DNA): TGTGCTAGCAGCCGGGACAGGGAATCCGAGCAGTACTTC. It codes for CASSRDRESEQYF. The chain has TRBV7-7 and TRBJ2-7; TRBD1 agrees at 9 bases. This CDR3 is 13 amino acids long. Germline CDR1 SSHAT, CDR2 FNYEAQ (reference sequence).